This T cell receptor beta chain came from a study of blood T cells in healthy people across ages. CDR3 size: 13 residues. Germline CDR1 LNHNV, CDR2 YYDKDF (reference sequence). Trimming stripped 5 bases from V and 2 bases from J, with 9 bases between. For the second PCR, which ran for about 7 to 11 cycles, a sample-barcoded 5' primer and a J-beta primer mix were used. TCRdb independently ran MiXCR on the 5' RACE reads; one entry per CDR3 protein. The sample lists around 2 million distinct CDR3 sequences, about 39% seen once, with 23% in the top ten. This clonotype was obtained from a human donor in good health. The material sequenced was blood. The chain is built from TRBV15 and TRBJ2-5, with D uncertain. The CDR3 loop reads CATSLGLQETQYF. CDR3 bases: TGTGCCACCAGCTTGGGATTACAAGAGACCCAGTACTTC.